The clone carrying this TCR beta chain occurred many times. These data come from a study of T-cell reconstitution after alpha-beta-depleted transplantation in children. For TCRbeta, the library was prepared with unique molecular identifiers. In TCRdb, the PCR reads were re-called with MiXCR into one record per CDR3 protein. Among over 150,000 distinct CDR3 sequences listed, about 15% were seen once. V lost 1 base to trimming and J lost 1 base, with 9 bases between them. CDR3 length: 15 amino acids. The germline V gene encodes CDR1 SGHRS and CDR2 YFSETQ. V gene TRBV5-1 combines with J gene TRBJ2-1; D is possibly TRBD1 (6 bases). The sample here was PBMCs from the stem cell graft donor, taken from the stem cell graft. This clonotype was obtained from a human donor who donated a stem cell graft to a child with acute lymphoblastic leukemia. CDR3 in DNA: TGCGCCAGCAGCTTGTCAACAGGGTCCTACAATGAGCAGTTCTTC. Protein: CASSLSTGSYNEQFF.